A selection of T cell receptor beta chains follows, all from one sample in a study of shared clonotypes between healthy human individuals. The assay was immunoSEQ multiplex PCR, and TCRdb's table has in-frame clones only and misses some. The table lists 490,000 or so clones, about 82% of them singletons. Sequencing was carried out using PBMCs. These receptors came from a woman between 35 and 50 years old in good health. Some clones in this sample may be carry-over from other donors' samples. CDR3s include the opening cysteine and the closing phenylalanine or tryptophan. The D gene is left open where the match is weak. A clone size is listed for some rows: how often the clone was seen (once, few, many), or a class if it is expanded.

-	-	TRBJ2-3	TRBV5-1	18	CASSLGAGTTASTDTQYF	TGCGCCAGCAGCTTGGGGGCGGGAACGACCGCTAGCACAGATACGCAGTATTTT
-	-	TRBJ1-5	TRBV19	13	CASSIGVTQPQHF	TGTGCCAGTAGTATTGGGGTTACTCAGCCCCAGCATTTT
once	-	TRBJ2-7	TRBV7-2	16	CASSSLVGGRSYEQYF	TGCGCCAGCAGCTCTCTTGTGGGGGGCAGGTCCTACGAGCAGTACTTC
-	TRBD2	TRBJ2-1	TRBV6-1	15	CASSAGLAGGNEQFF	TGTGCCAGCAGTGCTGGGCTAGCGGGAGGGAATGAGCAGTTCTTC
once	-	TRBJ2-7	TRBV2	14	CASREGQFSYEQYF	TGTGCCAGCAGGGAGGGACAATTCTCCTACGAGCAGTACTTC
-	-	TRBJ1-2	TRBV28	13	CASSQGLPRGYTF	TGTGCCAGCAGTCAGGGGCTCCCACGGGGCTACACCTTC
-	TRBD2	TRBJ2-1	TRBV6-6	15	CASGQGVAGGGEQFF	TGTGCCAGCGGCCAGGGCGTAGCGGGAGGAGGAGAGCAGTTCTTC
few	TRBD1	TRBJ1-1	TRBV6-1	13	CASVLTGTAEAFF	TGTGCCAGCGTTCTGACCGGGACAGCTGAAGCTTTCTTT
-	-	TRBJ2-5	TRBV29-1	13	CSVKQGAAETQYF	TGCAGCGTTAAACAGGGCGCGGCGGAGACCCAGTACTTC
-	TRBD1	TRBJ1-5	TRBV29-1	13	CSAGQGAAQPQHF	TGCAGCGCGGGACAGGGGGCAGCACAGCCCCAGCATTTT
-	TRBD1	TRBJ1-4	TRBV18	13	CASSPDRGEKLFF	TGTGCCAGCTCACCAGACAGGGGTGAAAAACTGTTTTTT
-	-	TRBJ2-7	TRBV7-9	14	CASSLGGSRYEQYF	TGTGCCAGCAGCTTAGGAGGGAGCAGGTACGAGCAGTACTTC
many	-	TRBJ2-3	TRBV6-4	14	CASSKGESTDTQYF	TGTGCCAGCAGTAAAGGGGAGAGCACAGATACGCAGTATTTT
-	-	TRBJ2-3	TRBV14	15	CASSPRTAGPDTQYF	TGTGCCAGCAGCCCCCGCACGGCAGGCCCAGATACGCAGTATTTT
few	TRBD1	TRBJ2-2	TRBV2	16	CASSWTGGAGTGELFF	TGTGCCAGCAGTTGGACAGGGGGCGCAGGCACCGGGGAGCTGTTTTTT
many	-	TRBJ1-5	TRBV4-2	17	CASSPNFLIGGNQPQHF	TGTGCCAGCAGCCCCAACTTTCTTATTGGGGGCAATCAGCCCCAGCATTTT
-	TRBD2	TRBJ2-5	TRBV7-3	17	CASSLLTSGRAWETQYF	TGTGCCAGCAGCTTACTAACTAGCGGGAGGGCCTGGGAGACCCAGTACTTC
-	-	TRBJ1-3	TRBV18	17	CASSPPSGSGPGNTIYF	TGTGCCAGCTCACCACCTTCGGGTTCTGGCCCTGGAAACACCATATATTTT
-	TRBD2	TRBJ2-7	TRBV7-9	16	CASSPYTSGSSYEQYF	TGTGCCAGCAGCCCCTACACTAGCGGGAGCTCCTACGAGCAGTACTTC
-	-	TRBJ2-2	TRBV7-3	13	CASSPGRTGELFF	TGTGCCAGCAGCCCAGGCAGAACCGGGGAGCTGTTTTTT
-	-	TRBJ2-7	TRBV6-4	13	CASSNEEGSEQYF	TGTGCCAGCAGTAATGAGGAAGGTTCAGAGCAGTACTTC
-	-	TRBJ1-5	TRBV4-3	14	CASSQEPGVGPQHF	TGCGCCAGCAGCCAAGAGCCTGGGGTAGGGCCCCAGCATTTT
-	-	TRBJ1-2	TRBV7-3	15	CASSQARITGYGYTF	TGCGCCAGCAGCCAGGCCCGAATAACGGGCTATGGCTACACCTTC
-	-	TRBJ1-5	TRBV7-2	15	CASSSNTGLGQPQHF	TGTGCCAGCAGCTCAAACACAGGGTTGGGTCAGCCCCAGCATTTT
-	-	TRBJ2-2	TRBV6-4	15	CASSVDYPNTGELFF	TGTGCCAGCAGCGTGGACTACCCCAACACCGGGGAGCTGTTTTTT
-	-	TRBJ2-3	TRBV11-2	16	CASSLLGDPSTDTQYF	TGTGCCAGCAGCCTGTTGGGCGACCCCAGCACAGATACGCAGTATTTT
-	TRBD1	TRBJ1-6	TRBV5-1	14	CASSPTGQDSPLHF	TGCGCCAGCAGCCCGACAGGGCAGGATTCACCCCTCCACTTT
-	-	TRBJ1-1	TRBV15	14	CATSRDLDGVEAFF	TGTGCCACCAGCAGAGATCTGGACGGAGTTGAAGCTTTCTTT
-	TRBD1	TRBJ2-7	TRBV18	17	CASSQNPAGTGYYEQYF	TGTGCCAGCTCACAAAACCCGGCGGGGACAGGGTACTACGAGCAGTACTTC
once	-	TRBJ2-1	TRBV7-8	14	CASSLFGGNNEQFF	TGTGCCAGCAGCTTATTCGGGGGAAACAATGAGCAGTTCTTC
few	-	TRBJ1-1	TRBV6-1	12	CASSAGGAEAFF	TGTGCCAGTTCGGCAGGTGGCGCTGAAGCTTTCTTT
-	-	TRBJ1-2	TRBV20-1	11	CSAPGGVGYTF	TGCAGTGCCCCCGGGGGTGTCGGCTACACCTTC
-	-	TRBJ2-5	TRBV28	14	CASSFSQTGETQYF	TGTGCCAGCAGTTTTTCGCAGACAGGAGAGACCCAGTACTTC
-	-	TRBJ1-1	TRBV1	15	CTSSQDLAGATEAFF	TGCACCAGCAGCCAAGATCTGGCAGGAGCTACTGAAGCTTTCTTT
-	-	TRBJ2-1	TRBV27	17	CASSTTSTVLSYNEQFF	TGTGCCAGCAGCACAACCTCGACAGTTTTATCCTACAATGAGCAGTTCTTC
once	-	TRBJ1-1	TRBV11-2	14	CASSPIGGNTEAFF	TGTGCCAGCAGCCCCATAGGGGGGAACACTGAAGCTTTCTTT
-	-	TRBJ1-2	TRBV9	15	CASSVGHNLNYGYTF	TGTGCCAGCAGCGTAGGTCATAATTTGAACTATGGCTACACCTTC
-	-	TRBJ1-1	TRBV12-5	13	CASGLGGGTEAFF	TGTGCTAGTGGTTTGGGGGGTGGCACTGAAGCTTTCTTT
few	-	TRBJ2-2	TRBV7-2	16	CASSLAGRPITGELFF	TGTGCCAGCAGCTTAGCGGGACGGCCGATCACCGGGGAGCTGTTTTTT
-	-	TRBJ2-7	TRBV29-1	13	CSVTPWGYGEQYF	TGCAGCGTCACTCCGTGGGGGTACGGAGAGCAGTACTTC
-	TRBD2	TRBJ2-1	TRBV6-6	15	CASSRALAGVNEQFF	TGTGCCAGCAGTAGAGCACTAGCGGGAGTCAATGAGCAGTTCTTC
-	-	TRBJ2-7	TRBV19	15	CASSIVGQGAYEQYF	TGTGCCAGTAGTATTGTAGGTCAGGGAGCCTACGAGCAGTACTTC